The rows below give T cell receptor beta chains drawn from one sample of a study of blood T cells in healthy people across ages. TCRdb ran MiXCR on the 5' RACE reads and lists one entry per CDR3 protein. The table has roughly 800,000 distinct CDR3 sequences, more than 20% seen once. This sample was shared with a second study, whose subject was T cells of mothers and their children.

Sequencing used blood. These TCRs come from a boy aged 5-17 years in good health. Each CDR3 is given with its conserved first and last residue. D genes are given only for firm matches. Size is omitted from some rows. Given values are once, few, many or a class for expanded clones.

CDR3 length: 13; V gene: TRBV4-3; D gene: -; J gene: TRBJ2-7; clone size: -; CDR3 protein: CASSQDRAGEQYF; CDR3 DNA: TGCGCCAGCAGCCAAGATCGAGCCGGCGAGCAGTACTTC
CDR3 length: 15; V gene: TRBV7-2; D gene: TRBD2; J gene: TRBJ2-5; clone size: -; CDR3 protein: CASSLEPLAGGTQYF; CDR3 DNA: TGTGCCAGCAGCTTAGAGCCTCTAGCGGGAGGAACGCAGTACTTC
CDR3 length: 13; V gene: TRBV7-2; D gene: -; J gene: TRBJ2-1; clone size: -; CDR3 protein: CASSRLRADEQFF; CDR3 DNA: TGTGCCAGCAGCCGCCTGAGGGCGGATGAGCAGTTCTTC
CDR3 length: 18; V gene: TRBV5-1; D gene: TRBD1; J gene: TRBJ1-1; clone size: -; CDR3 protein: CASSSGPTQGTRGTEAFF; CDR3 DNA: TGCGCCAGCAGCTCTGGCCCCACACAGGGGACGAGAGGAACTGAAGCTTTCTTT
CDR3 length: 13; V gene: TRBV5-1; D gene: -; J gene: TRBJ2-3; clone size: -; CDR3 protein: CASSQKQGDTQYF; CDR3 DNA: TGCGCCAGCAGCCAGAAACAAGGCGATACGCAGTATTTT
CDR3 length: 17; V gene: TRBV20-1; D gene: TRBD2; J gene: TRBJ2-1; clone size: few; CDR3 protein: CSARDPGSGRARNEQFF; CDR3 DNA: TGCAGTGCTAGAGACCCCGGTAGCGGGAGGGCCAGGAATGAGCAGTTCTTC
CDR3 length: 15; V gene: TRBV29-1; D gene: TRBD1; J gene: TRBJ2-5; clone size: -; CDR3 protein: CSVETIGQGGETQYF; CDR3 DNA: TGCAGCGTTGAGACAATAGGACAGGGGGGGGAGACCCAGTACTTC
CDR3 length: 16; V gene: TRBV30; D gene: TRBD1; J gene: TRBJ2-4; clone size: -; CDR3 protein: CAWSGQGAGAKNIQYF; CDR3 DNA: TGTGCCTGGAGTGGGCAGGGGGCTGGAGCCAAAAACATTCAGTACTTC
CDR3 length: 13; V gene: TRBV20-1; D gene: -; J gene: TRBJ2-4; clone size: few; CDR3 protein: CSALLIHGNIQYF; CDR3 DNA: TGCAGCGCGCTCTTAATACATGGAAACATTCAGTACTTC
CDR3 length: 14; V gene: TRBV12-3/TRBV12-4; D gene: -; J gene: TRBJ2-2; clone size: few; CDR3 protein: CASSLLASAGELFF; CDR3 DNA: TGTGCCAGCAGCTTGCTAGCGTCGGCCGGGGAGCTGTTTTTT
CDR3 length: 15; V gene: TRBV6-2/TRBV6-3; D gene: -; J gene: TRBJ2-1; clone size: -; CDR3 protein: CASRSGASSYNEQFF; CDR3 DNA: TGTGCCAGCAGGTCAGGGGCTAGCTCCTACAATGAGCAGTTCTTC
CDR3 length: 15; V gene: TRBV3-1; D gene: -; J gene: TRBJ2-2; clone size: few; CDR3 protein: CASSGLLLDTGELFF; CDR3 DNA: TGTGCCAGCAGCGGGCTTCTCCTGGACACCGGGGAGCTGTTTTTT
CDR3 length: 15; V gene: TRBV20-1; D gene: -; J gene: TRBJ1-2; clone size: -; CDR3 protein: CSARDPQAKYYGYTF; CDR3 DNA: TGCAGTGCTAGAGATCCCCAGGCTAAATACTATGGCTACACCTTC
CDR3 length: 14; V gene: TRBV11-2; D gene: TRBD2; J gene: TRBJ2-3; clone size: -; CDR3 protein: CASRDRGRADTQYF; CDR3 DNA: TGTGCCAGCAGGGATAGAGGGAGGGCAGATACGCAGTATTTT
CDR3 length: 17; V gene: TRBV7-9; D gene: -; J gene: TRBJ2-6; clone size: once; CDR3 protein: CASSFTSIRSGANVLTF; CDR3 DNA: TGTGCCAGCAGCTTCACATCGATCCGCTCTGGGGCCAACGTCCTGACTTTC
CDR3 length: 15; V gene: TRBV9; D gene: -; J gene: TRBJ2-5; clone size: -; CDR3 protein: CASSVAVSRGETQYF; CDR3 DNA: TGTGCCAGCAGCGTAGCGGTCTCCCGGGGGGAGACCCAGTACTTC
CDR3 length: 15; V gene: TRBV20-1; D gene: TRBD2; J gene: TRBJ2-5; clone size: -; CDR3 protein: CSARSRLAGQETQYF; CDR3 DNA: TGCAGTGCTAGATCACGACTAGCGGGTCAAGAGACCCAGTACTTC
CDR3 length: 14; V gene: TRBV18; D gene: TRBD2; J gene: TRBJ2-1; clone size: many; CDR3 protein: CASSPGTSGNEQFF; CDR3 DNA: TGTGCCAGCTCACCCGGGACTAGCGGCAATGAGCAGTTCTTC
CDR3 length: 14; V gene: TRBV5-6; D gene: -; J gene: TRBJ2-7; clone size: -; CDR3 protein: CASSLVSVSYEQYF; CDR3 DNA: TGTGCCAGCAGCTTGGTGTCAGTCTCCTACGAGCAGTACTTC
CDR3 length: 13; V gene: TRBV7-2; D gene: -; J gene: TRBJ2-5; clone size: -; CDR3 protein: CASSLSPGETQYF; CDR3 DNA: TGTGCCAGCAGCTTATCTCCGGGGGAGACCCAGTACTTC
CDR3 length: 14; V gene: TRBV20-1; D gene: -; J gene: TRBJ1-1; clone size: few; CDR3 protein: CSARDRRGVVEAFF; CDR3 DNA: TGCAGTGCTAGAGATCGGCGGGGAGTCGTTGAAGCTTTCTTT
CDR3 length: 18; V gene: TRBV28; D gene: -; J gene: TRBJ2-3; clone size: -; CDR3 protein: CASSLSLLTGVYTDTQYF; CDR3 DNA: TGTGCCAGCAGTTTATCCTTGCTCACGGGAGTTTACACAGATACGCAGTATTTT
CDR3 length: 14; V gene: TRBV6-6; D gene: TRBD2; J gene: TRBJ2-7; clone size: -; CDR3 protein: CASRTGTSSYEQYF; CDR3 DNA: TGTGCCAGCAGAACCGGGACTAGCTCCTACGAGCAGTACTTC
CDR3 length: 15; V gene: TRBV20-1; D gene: -; J gene: TRBJ2-7; clone size: -; CDR3 protein: CSARVGSGGHNEQYF; CDR3 DNA: TGCAGTGCTAGAGTGGGATCTGGGGGGCATAACGAGCAGTACTTC
CDR3 length: 13; V gene: TRBV29-1; D gene: TRBD1; J gene: TRBJ2-4; clone size: few; CDR3 protein: CSVTRTGENIQYF; CDR3 DNA: TGCAGCGTCACCCGGACAGGGGAAAACATTCAGTACTTC
CDR3 length: 14; V gene: TRBV12-3/TRBV12-4; D gene: -; J gene: TRBJ1-2; clone size: -; CDR3 protein: CASSSQRRYWGYTF; CDR3 DNA: TGTGCCAGCAGTTCCCAGAGAAGGTATTGGGGCTACACCTTC
CDR3 length: 10; V gene: TRBV29-1; D gene: -; J gene: TRBJ2-1; clone size: few; CDR3 protein: CSSRDNEQFF; CDR3 DNA: TGCAGCTCACGGGACAATGAGCAGTTCTTC